Listed here are 3 T cell receptor beta chains from one sample, sequenced in a study of lymphopenia after photon versus proton radiotherapy. Profiling relied on immunoSEQ multiplex PCR, and the TCRdb table lists in-frame clones only, not all of them. The data show 150,000 to 200,000 clones, roughly nine tenths seen once. This material consisted of peripheral blood, taken from a patient treated with photon-based radiotherapy. The receptors here all came from a man between 45 and 60 years old with gastric cancer.

The rearrangement links TRBV2 to TRBJ2-1, with 8 bases that match TRBD2. The CDR3 covers 15 residues. V dropped 4 bases and J dropped 5; count of bases not matched to a gene: 7. CDR1 and CDR2 from the germline V gene are SNHLY and FYNNEI. The DNA for the CDR3 is TGTGCCAGCAGTGGGACTAGCAGGTTGAACAATGAGCAGTTCTTC. Protein: CASSGTSRLNNEQFF. Using reference TRBV2 and TRBJ2-1 for the parts outside the CDR3, the full variable domain is EPEVTQTPSHQVTQMGQEVILRCVPISNHLYFYWYRQILGQKVEFLVSFYNNEISEKSEIFDDQFSVERPDGSNFTLKIRSTKLEDSAMYFCASSGTSRLNNEQFFGPGTRLTVL.

This clone appeared once. The chain links TRBV7-2 to TRBJ1-2, with TRBD1 matching 7 bases. This CDR3 region has 16 residues. V was pared by 2 bases and J by 3 bases, with 9 bases of the junction left unmatched. Germline V CDR1 and CDR2: SGHTA, FQGNSA. The CDR3 loop is CASSLNRQGTDYGYTF. CDR3 bases: TGTGCCAGCAGCTTAAATAGACAGGGCACTGACTATGGCTACACCTTC.

The rearrangement joins TRBV6-1 to TRBJ1-2, with D perhaps TRBD1 (5 bases). This CDR3 region has 12 residues. Per germline, CDR1 MNHNS and CDR2 SASEGT. V lost 3 bases, J lost 8 bases, and 10 bases lay in between. CDR3 DNA sequence: TGTGCCAGCAGTGACAGGGTTGGAGGCTACACCTTC. It codes for CASSDRVGGYTF.